This T cell receptor beta chain appears in the sequencing data of a study of shared clonotypes between healthy human individuals. Study at large: The donor pool was made up of two women and three men aged 18 to 49.

Trimming took off 1 base at V and 8 bases at J, with 12 bases between the two ends. CDR3 size: 15 residues. The V gene's germline CDR1 is SGHAT and CDR2 FQNNGV. About this clone: Antigen: not known.

General study findings and limits: Generation probabilities of non-shared clonotypes were lower (relative to those shared by all four donors).

Generated by immunoSEQ multiplex PCR, the TCRdb table keeps only in-frame clones and is missing some. In the table there are about 2,500,000 clones, around nine tenths of which are singletons. This sequence was found in a man between 18 and 35 years old in good health. This rearrangement joins TRBV11-2 to TRBJ1-6; a weak D match, TRBD1 (6 bases). Sequenced: naive CD4+ T cells sorted from blood. Subset indicated: CD45RA+ positively selected. The CDR3 loop reads CASSLVRTEYSPLHF. CDR3 sequence (DNA): TGTGCCAGCAGCTTAGTGAGGACAGAGTATTCACCCCTCCACTTT.